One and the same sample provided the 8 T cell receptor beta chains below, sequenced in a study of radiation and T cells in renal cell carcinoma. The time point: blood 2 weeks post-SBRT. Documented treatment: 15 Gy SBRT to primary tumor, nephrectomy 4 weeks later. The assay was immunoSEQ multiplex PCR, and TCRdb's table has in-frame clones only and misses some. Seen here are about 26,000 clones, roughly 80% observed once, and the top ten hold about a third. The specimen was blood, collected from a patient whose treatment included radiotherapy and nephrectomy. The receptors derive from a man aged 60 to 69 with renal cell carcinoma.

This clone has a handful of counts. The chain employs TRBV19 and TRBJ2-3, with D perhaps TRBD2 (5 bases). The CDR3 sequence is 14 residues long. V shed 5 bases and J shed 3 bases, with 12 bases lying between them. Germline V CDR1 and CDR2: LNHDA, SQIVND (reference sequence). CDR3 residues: CASSAGFQTDTQYF. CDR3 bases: TGTGCCAGTAGTGCGGGTTTCCAGACAGATACGCAGTATTTT. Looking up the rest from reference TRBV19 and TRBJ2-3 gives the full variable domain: DGGITQSPKYLFRKEGQNVTLSCEQNLNHDAMYWYRQDPGQGLRLIYYSQIVNDFQKGDIAEGYSVSREKKESFPLTVTSAQKNPTAFYLCASSAGFQTDTQYFGPGTRLTVL.

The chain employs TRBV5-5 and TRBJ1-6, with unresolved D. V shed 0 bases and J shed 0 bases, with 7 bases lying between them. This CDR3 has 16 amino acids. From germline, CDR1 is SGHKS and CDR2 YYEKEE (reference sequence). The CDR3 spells CASSLGIGSYNSPLHF. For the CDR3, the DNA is TGTGCCAGCAGCTTGGGGATCGGCTCCTATAATTCACCCCTCCACTTT.

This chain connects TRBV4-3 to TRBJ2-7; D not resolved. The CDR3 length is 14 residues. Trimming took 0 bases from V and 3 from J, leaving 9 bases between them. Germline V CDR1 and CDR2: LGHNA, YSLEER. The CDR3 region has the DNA TGCGCCAGCAGCCAAGAGCGGCGGCTCTACGAGCAGTACTTC. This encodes CASSQERRLYEQYF.

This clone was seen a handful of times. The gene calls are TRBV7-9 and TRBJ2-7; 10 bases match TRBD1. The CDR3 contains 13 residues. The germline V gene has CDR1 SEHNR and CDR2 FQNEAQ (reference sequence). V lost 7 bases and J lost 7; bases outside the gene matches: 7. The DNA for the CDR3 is TGTGCCAGCACGGGGACAGGGGAAGGGGAGCAGTACTTC. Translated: CASTGTGEGEQYF.

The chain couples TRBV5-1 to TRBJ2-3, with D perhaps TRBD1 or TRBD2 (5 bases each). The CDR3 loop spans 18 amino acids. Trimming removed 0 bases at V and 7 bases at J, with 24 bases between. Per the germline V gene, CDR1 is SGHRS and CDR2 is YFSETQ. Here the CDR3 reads CASSLGRMVSTWGYTQYF. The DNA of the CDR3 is TGCGCCAGCAGCTTGGGGCGTATGGTCAGCACATGGGGGTATACGCAGTATTTT.

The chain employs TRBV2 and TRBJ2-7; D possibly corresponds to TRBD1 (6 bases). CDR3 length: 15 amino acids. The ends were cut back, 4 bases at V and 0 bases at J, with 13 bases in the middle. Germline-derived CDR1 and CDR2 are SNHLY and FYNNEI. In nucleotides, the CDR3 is TGTGCCAGCAGTGGTCCCAGGGGCTTCTCCTACGAGCAGTACTTC. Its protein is CASSGPRGFSYEQYF. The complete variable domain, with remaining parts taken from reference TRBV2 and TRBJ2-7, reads EPEVTQTPSHQVTQMGQEVILRCVPISNHLYFYWYRQILGQKVEFLVSFYNNEISEKSEIFDDQFSVERPDGSNFTLKIRSTKLEDSAMYFCASSGPRGFSYEQYFGPGTRLTVT.

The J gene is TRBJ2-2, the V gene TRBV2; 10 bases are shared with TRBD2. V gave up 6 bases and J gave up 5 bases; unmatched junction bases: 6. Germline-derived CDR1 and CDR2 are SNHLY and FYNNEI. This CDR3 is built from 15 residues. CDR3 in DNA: TGTGCCAGCAGGACCTTAGCGGGAGGTACCGGGGAGCTGTTTTTT. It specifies CASRTLAGGTGELFF.

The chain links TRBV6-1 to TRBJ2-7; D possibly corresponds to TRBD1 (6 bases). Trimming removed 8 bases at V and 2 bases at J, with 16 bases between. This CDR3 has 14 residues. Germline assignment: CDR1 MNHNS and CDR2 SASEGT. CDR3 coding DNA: TGTGCCAGCTGGCAGCTGGGACACACCTACGAGCAGTACTTC. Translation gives CASWQLGHTYEQYF.